The following is a TCR beta chain sequence with its context. This could be a read error, since a much larger clone is one nucleotide away. Since no conserved phenylalanine or tryptophan closes the CDR3, a read error is the likely cause. Axillary draining lymph nodes of breast cancer patients supplied the node samples. The sample belongs to a study of breast tumors, draining lymph nodes, adjacent tissues. Germline CDR1 SGHNT, CDR2 YENEEA. With 3 bases removed from V and 5 bases from J, the gap between germline ends came to 4 bases. This CDR3 is built from 12 residues. MiXCR, applied by TCRdb to the multiplex PCR reads, yields one record per CDR3 protein. The sample has approximately 280,000 distinct CDR3 sequences; 30% to 35% are singletons.

V usage is TRBV11-3 and J usage is TRBJ1-4; D is unclear. The sequence was collected from a female donor with breast cancer. Some clones in this sample may be carry-over from other donors' samples. Specimen: axillary lymph node tissue. The DNA for the CDR3 is TGTGCCAGCAGCTTGCAGAATGAAAAACTGTTTTTA. Translated: CASSLQNEKLFL.